The subject of this entry is one T cell receptor (beta chain). The antigen it binds to is not known. No base qualities exist here, and no much larger clone lies one base off it. CD8 naive samples were CD45RO-negative cells positively selected for CCR7, giving a CD45RA+CCR7+ population that excluded TemRA cells. The donors were healthy, HIV-negative adults who had no recently reported acute infections or vaccinations. Only Caucasian adults living in Nashville, Tennessee, USA were represented among the donors. Blood was collected by leukapheresis, and PBMCs were isolated by Ficoll-Histopaque density gradient centrifugation and then cryopreserved in liquid nitrogen vapor phase. Analytical flow cytometry was used to check the purity and quantity of every magnetically sorted T cell population. Genomic DNA was isolated from every sorted fraction and measured by UV absorbance on a Nanodrop 2000c. This record comes from a study of shared clonotypes between healthy human individuals (dated by TCRdb to 2020 to 2022). With respect to the entire study: A few men and two women, aged 18 to 49 years, made up the cohort. Per donor, leukapheresis produced somewhere between about 0.94 and 8.9 billion PBMCs. To increase sequencing depth and limit assay-specific biases, different laboratories used diverse techniques to prepare libraries and sequence TCR repertoires. For each donor, CD4 naive and CD4 memory were each run on three plates, CD8 naive on two plates, and CD8 memory on one plate. The study deeply sequenced blood TCR repertoires of roughly five healthy adults to estimate repertoire size and the extent of clonotype sharing between individuals.

TCR CDR3 regions were amplified from genomic DNA by multiplex PCR using the deep immunoSEQ assay. Genomic DNA extracted from each cell subset was distributed evenly over all wells of several immunoSEQ 96-well plates, and each plate served as one replicate. For sorted subsets, roughly 200 ng of genomic DNA, equivalent to around 30,000 T cell genomes, went into each replicate PCR. Purified libraries were measured with a Qubit 3.0 fluorometer, size-checked on a Bioanalyzer 2100, and measured again with the KAPA Library Quantification kit. Each immunoSEQ 96-well plate was sequenced on its own single-read 150-cycle Illumina NextSeq 550 flow cell. Per the original workflow: Because the immunoSEQ output held only junctional sequences and lacked quality scores, the filtering could not match the filtering applied to full-length reads. To assign V/J genes and CDR3, sequences were annotated against IMGT germline references using PyIR, a Python wrapper for IgBLAST v1.9. Reads were filtered out if the reads had weak V/J assignments (E-value above 1e-6), no CDR3, stop codons, out-of-frame junctions, or ambiguous translated residues. A V3J clonotype was defined by an identical inferred V gene, J gene, and CDR3 amino acid sequence. To compute the percentage overlap between repertoires, the number of shared unique clonotypes was divided by the size of the smaller repertoire. RTK rarefaction, the Chao1 estimator, and Recon v2.1 estimates of unobserved clonotypes were used to assess repertoire richness. Generation probabilities for all TCRbeta clonotypes obtained by the gDNA method from a handful of donors were computed using OLGA. TCRdb carries this immuneACCESS record with in-frame sequences only. Its versions omit some clonotypes, under half of them owing to an unresolved V gene in the studies checked, with the rest unexplained. V and J calls and clone size follow that table, whereas D and trimming were derived from the DNA. Here the sample has about 580,000 clones; 95% to 98% occur a single time. Approximately 0.33% of the sample is in the top ten clones.

General findings and caveats noted by the study authors: Rarefaction of sorted-subset datasets indicated incomplete sequencing despite the large sequencing depth. Sharing across a few donors was observed for about 4.8% of naive CD4, under 4% of naive CD8, 2.3% of memory CD4, and about 0.4% of memory CD8 clonotypes. Because the study included only a small number of donors, the genetic and exposure-history diversity represented was limited. Larger estimated clonotype richness was generally found for naive subsets than for memory subsets. Only blood was sampled, and tissue TCR repertoires likely differ from those in blood. Compared with non-shared clonotypes, the clonotypes found in all four sorted-subset donors had higher generation probabilities. Pairwise subsampling indicated that sequencing depth was expected to affect the degree of clonotype sharing among donors.

The sequenced sample consisted of naive CD8+ T cells sorted from blood. The cell subset or site label corresponds to: CD45RA+CCR7+. The TCR sequence derives from a man aged 25 to 40 in good health.

This receptor has the CDR3 CASSGGTGADTQYF. The DNA sequence is given as TGTGCCAGCAGTGGAGGGACAGGAGCAGATACGCAGTATTTT. This sequence uses TRBV25-1 and TRBJ2-3; 8 central nucleotides agree with TRBD1. Reading from cysteine to phenylalanine, the CDR3 counts 14 amino acids. The read is trimmed to its CDR3 DNA, 42 bases read in frame from base 1. The germline V and J ends show losses of 4 bases and 4 bases respectively, and no gene match explains 4 bases of the junction. From the germline V gene, CDR1 is MGHDK and CDR2 is SYGVNS.